These 7 T cell receptor beta chains share one sample of origin, sequenced in a study of blood T cell repertoires in COVID-19. Method: immunoSEQ multiplex PCR; TCRdb's copy keeps in-frame clones and lacks some. This sample has hundreds of thousands of clones, with about nine tenths found just once. Sequencing was performed on PBMCs or T cells enriched from blood (not recorded which). The source is a man aged 35 to 55 who had recovered from COVID-19.

This clone was observed a single time. The chain couples TRBV27 to TRBJ1-5; no clear D gene. The germline gives CDR1 MNHEY, CDR2 SMNVEV (reference sequence). The V end was cut by 6 bases, the J end by 0 bases, with 6 bases between. The CDR3 has 13 residues. The CDR3 DNA follows: TGTGCCAGCAGCCCCGTTAGCAATCAGCCCCAGCATTTT. Translating gives CASSPVSNQPQHF.

This chain connects TRBV6-6 to TRBJ1-2, with 7 bases matching TRBD1. Trimming removed 6 bases from V and 8 bases from J; junction bases left unmatched: 9. Germline V gene data show CDR1 as MNHNY and CDR2 as SVGAGI (reference sequence). The CDR3 length is 13 residues. CDR3 in amino acids: CASSSDRAKGYTF. CDR3 DNA sequence: TGTGCCAGCAGCTCCGACAGGGCGAAAGGCTACACCTTC.

The chain has TRBV4-2 and TRBJ2-4; no reliable D call. The germline gives CDR1 LGHNA, CDR2 YNFKEQ. V gave up 0 bases and J gave up 6 bases, with 6 bases separating them. CDR3 length: 13 amino acids. CDR3 loop: CASSQDLVNIQYF. The CDR3 nucleotides read TGTGCCAGCAGCCAAGACCTAGTAAACATTCAGTACTTC.

V is TRBV30 and J is TRBJ1-1; D remains unclear. From germline, CDR1 is GTSNPN and CDR2 SVGIG (reference sequence). The CDR3 contains 14 residues. Between the trimmed V and J ends, which lost 3 bases and 4 bases, there was a span of 15 bases. This CDR3 reads CAWSPIRRVTEAFF. The CDR3 nucleotides are TGTGCCTGGAGCCCTATCCGTCGGGTCACTGAAGCTTTCTTT.

The rearrangement uses TRBV10-2 and TRBJ2-5, with D tentatively TRBD2 (5 bases). Germline assignment: CDR1 WSHSY and CDR2 SAAADI. The CDR3 loop spans 13 amino acids. V shed 10 bases and J shed 4 bases, with 16 bases lying between them. The CDR3: CANVGNVGETQYF. DNA for the CDR3: TGCGCCAACGTCGGGAATGTTGGAGAGACCCAGTACTTC.

V is TRBV19 and J is TRBJ1-2; tentatively, D is TRBD1 (6 bases). The CDR3 is made up of 13 amino acids. With 5 bases removed from V and 8 bases from J, the gap between germline ends came to 15 bases. Germline CDR1 and CDR2: LNHDA and SQIVND (reference sequence). As DNA, the CDR3 is TGTGCCAGTAGTCTAGGGGGAGTCCGGGGCTACACCTTC. It codes for CASSLGGVRGYTF.

This sequence joins TRBV6-1 and TRBJ2-7; the match to TRBD2 covers 8 bases. Unmatched junction bases numbered 9, after V lost 5 bases and J lost 3 bases. Germline V lookup: CDR1 MNHNS, CDR2 SASEGT. There are 15 residues in the CDR3. DNA for the CDR3: TGTGCCAGCAGTTGGAGCGGGAGCCCTATCTACGAGCAGTACTTC. Translation: CASSWSGSPIYEQYF.